Sequencing of this TCR beta chain was carried out in a study of blood T cell repertoires in COVID-19. Study-wide background: The United States, Italy and Spain provided the acute and convalescent COVID-19 samples. Sample material is recorded as cDNA or gDNA derived from T cells, B-cell-depleted T cells, or PBMCs.

Study members were between about 18 and 100 years old and lived in 20 to 30 US regions. Participants' reported clinical history set cohort assignment. Clones were sequenced by immunoSEQ multiplex PCR, and TCRdb holds only the in-frame ones, with some missing. The repertoire has hundreds of thousands of clones, 80% of them found once; the top ten carry approximately 4.3%. The sequence derives from a man aged 25-45 years with acute COVID-19. Sequenced input: PBMCs or T cells enriched from blood (not recorded which).

CDR3 DNA sequence: TGTGCCAGCAGCATCGGGAGAGGCAGCAAGGGCTACGAGCAGTACTTC. Its protein product is CASSIGRGSKGYEQYF. The chain combines TRBV9 with TRBJ2-7; possibly TRBD2 for D (6 bases). The germline gives CDR1 SGDLS, CDR2 YYNGEE. The CDR3 extends over 16 amino acids. The V end was cut by 4 bases, the J end by 3 bases, with 20 bases between.